Listed below are T cell receptor beta chains from one sample, sequenced in a study of TIL therapy for anti-PD-1-resistant metastatic lung cancer. Sequencing was performed with immunoSEQ multiplex PCR; in TCRdb, only in-frame clones are kept and a portion is missing. The sample lists fewer than 60,000 clones; about 86% were seen once. The source material was blood, sampled at baseline. These receptor sequences come from a person aged 30 to 80 with non-small cell lung cancer. The CDR3 runs from the conserved cysteine through the conserved F or W. The order of the fields is clone size, J gene, D gene, V gene, CDR3 protein, CDR3 DNA. D genes are given only for firm matches. A row's size may be missing; if present it is once, few, many or a size class.

NA,TRBJ1-2,NA,TRBV6-5,CASSSGSHGYTF,TGTGCCAGCAGTTCGGGTTCTCATGGCTACACCTTC
NA,TRBJ2-5,NA,TRBV7-6,CASSLGGQETQYF,TGTGCCAGCAGCTTAGGGGGGCAAGAGACCCAGTACTTC
NA,TRBJ1-2,NA,TRBV5-1,CASSGTGTRANYGYTF,TGCGCCAGCAGCGGAACAGGGACAAGGGCTAACTATGGCTACACCTTC
NA,TRBJ2-5,TRBD2,TRBV6-1,CASSEAGGQQETQYF,TGTGCCAGCAGTGAGGCGGGGGGCCAGCAAGAGACCCAGTACTTC
NA,TRBJ2-5,TRBD1,TRBV4-1,CASSPVDRATQETQYF,TGCGCCAGCAGTCCTGTAGACAGGGCGACCCAAGAGACCCAGTACTTC
NA,TRBJ1-1,TRBD1,TRBV6-5,CASSRPGQGRTEAFF,TGTGCCAGCAGTAGACCGGGACAGGGTCGCACTGAAGCTTTCTTT
NA,TRBJ2-7,TRBD2,TRBV5-1,CASSYAPFLAGGSYEQYF,TGCGCCAGCAGTTATGCCCCATTCCTAGCGGGAGGGTCCTACGAGCAGTACTTC
NA,TRBJ1-1,NA,TRBV10-3,CAISVGKNTEAFF,TGTGCCATCAGCGTCGGGAAAAACACTGAAGCTTTCTTT
NA,TRBJ1-5,TRBD1,TRBV6-2/TRBV6-3,CASSGARQGRNQPQHF,TGTGCCAGCAGTGGCGCCCGACAGGGGAGAAATCAGCCCCAGCATTTT
NA,TRBJ1-2,TRBD1,TRBV28,CASKRQGANYGYTF,TGTGCCAGCAAACGACAGGGGGCCAACTATGGCTACACCTTC
NA,TRBJ2-7,TRBD1,TRBV19,CASSFRQGKHEQYF,TGTGCCAGTAGTTTTCGACAGGGAAAACACGAGCAGTACTTC
NA,TRBJ2-2,NA,TRBV4-3,CASVPYWGAGELFF,TGCGCATCTGTTCCGTATTGGGGGGCCGGGGAGCTGTTTTTT
NA,TRBJ1-1,NA,TRBV6-5,CASRGNTEAFF,TGTGCCAGCAGGGGGAACACTGAAGCTTTCTTT
NA,TRBJ2-5,TRBD2,TRBV10-2,CASSDGTSAETQYF,TGCGCCAGCAGTGACGGGACTAGCGCGGAGACCCAGTACTTC
NA,TRBJ2-1,NA,TRBV7-2,CASSLKVGAAYNEQFF,TGTGCCAGCAGCTTAAAGGTAGGGGCGGCCTACAATGAGCAGTTCTTC
once,TRBJ2-5,TRBD2,TRBV19,CASSRGGARETQYF,TGTGCCAGTAGTCGCGGGGGGGCGCGCGAGACCCAGTACTTC
NA,TRBJ2-7,TRBD2,TRBV18,CASSPASGETYEQYF,TGTGCCAGCTCACCGGCTAGCGGGGAGACCTACGAGCAGTACTTC
NA,TRBJ1-6,NA,TRBV10-2,CASSEWGGNSPLHF,TGCGCCAGCAGTGAGTGGGGGGGGAATTCACCCCTCCACTTT
NA,TRBJ2-3,NA,TRBV7-2,CASSLAGSTDTQYF,TGTGCCAGCAGCTTAGCCGGGTCCACAGATACGCAGTATTTT
NA,TRBJ2-3,NA,TRBV6-2/TRBV6-3,CASSSGVSSTDTQYF,TGTGCCAGCAGTTCGGGCGTATCTAGCACAGATACGCAGTATTTT
few,TRBJ1-1,TRBD1,TRBV6-6,CASNPTQYGTGQAFF,TGTGCCAGCAACCCTACTCAATACGGGACAGGACAAGCTTTCTTT
NA,TRBJ1-5,NA,TRBV3-1/TRBV3-2,CASSQTDSQPQHF,TGTGCCAGCAGCCAGACGGACAGTCAGCCCCAGCATTTT
NA,TRBJ2-4,NA,TRBV6-2/TRBV6-3,CASSPRDIRYIQYF,TGTGCCAGCAGTCCCCGGGACATTCGTTACATTCAGTACTTC
NA,TRBJ2-3,NA,TRBV28,CASSGPGTRAPTDTQYF,TGTGCCAGCAGTGGCCCGGGTACCCGAGCCCCCACAGATACGCAGTATTTT
few,TRBJ1-2,TRBD1,TRBV7-9,CASRPGQGANYGYTF,TGTGCCAGCAGACCCGGGCAGGGGGCTAACTATGGCTACACCTTC
NA,TRBJ2-6,NA,TRBV19,CASRETGSSGANVLTF,TGTGCCAGTAGGGAGACAGGAAGCTCTGGGGCCAACGTCCTGACTTTC
NA,TRBJ1-6,TRBD1,TRBV4-3,CASSQDIGQGTSNSPLHF,TGCGCCAGCAGCCAAGATATAGGACAGGGGACGAGTAATTCACCCCTCCACTTT
NA,TRBJ2-1,TRBD1,TRBV18,CASSPKPFGTGGVAMEQFF,TGTGCCAGCTCACCAAAGCCGTTCGGGACAGGGGGTGTTGCGATGGAGCAGTTCTTC
NA,TRBJ1-6,NA,TRBV5-5,CASSLGSNNSPLHF,TGTGCCAGCAGCTTGGGGTCTAACAATTCACCCCTCCACTTT
NA,TRBJ2-7,TRBD1,TRBV27,CASSTPTGGGDYEQYF,TGTGCCAGCAGTACCCCGACAGGGGGAGGGGACTACGAGCAGTACTTC
NA,TRBJ2-4,NA,TRBV28,CASTPVLRGLAKNIQYF,TGTGCCAGCACCCCGGTCCTCCGGGGGCTAGCCAAAAACATTCAGTACTTC
NA,TRBJ1-2,NA,TRBV28,CASSFGAVGGYTF,TGTGCCAGCAGTTTTGGAGCGGTTGGAGGCTACACCTTC